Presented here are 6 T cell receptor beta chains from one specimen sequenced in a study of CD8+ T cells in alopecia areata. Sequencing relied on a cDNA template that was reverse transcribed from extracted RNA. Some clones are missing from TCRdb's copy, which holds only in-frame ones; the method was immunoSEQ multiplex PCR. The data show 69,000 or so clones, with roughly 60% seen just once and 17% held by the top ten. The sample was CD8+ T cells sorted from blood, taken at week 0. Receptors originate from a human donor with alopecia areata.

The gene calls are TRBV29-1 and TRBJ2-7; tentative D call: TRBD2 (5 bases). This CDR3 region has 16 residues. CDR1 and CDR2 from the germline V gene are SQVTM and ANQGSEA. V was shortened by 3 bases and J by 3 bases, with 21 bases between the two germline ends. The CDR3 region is CSVEVGVGAYNYEQYF. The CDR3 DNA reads TGCAGCGTTGAGGTTGGTGTGGGAGCGTATAACTACGAGCAGTACTTC.

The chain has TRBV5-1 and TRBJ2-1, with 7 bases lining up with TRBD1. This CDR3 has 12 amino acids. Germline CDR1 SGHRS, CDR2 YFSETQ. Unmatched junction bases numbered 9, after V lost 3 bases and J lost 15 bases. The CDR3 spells CASSWDSNLWFF. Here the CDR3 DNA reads TGCGCCAGCAGCTGGGACAGTAATTTATGGTTCTTC. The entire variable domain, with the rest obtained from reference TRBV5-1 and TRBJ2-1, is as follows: KAGVTQTPRYLIKTRGQQVTLSCSPISGHRSVSWYQQTPGQGLQFLFEYFSETQRNKGNFPGRFSGRQFSNSRSEMNVSTLELGDSALYLCASSWDSNLWFFGPGTRLTVL.

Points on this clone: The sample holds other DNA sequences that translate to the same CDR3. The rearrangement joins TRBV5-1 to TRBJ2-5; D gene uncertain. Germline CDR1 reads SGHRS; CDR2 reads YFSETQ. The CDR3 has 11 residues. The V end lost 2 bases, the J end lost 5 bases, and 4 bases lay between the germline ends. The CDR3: CASSFEETQYF. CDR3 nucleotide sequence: TGCGCCAGCAGCTTTGAGGAGACCCAGTACTTC.

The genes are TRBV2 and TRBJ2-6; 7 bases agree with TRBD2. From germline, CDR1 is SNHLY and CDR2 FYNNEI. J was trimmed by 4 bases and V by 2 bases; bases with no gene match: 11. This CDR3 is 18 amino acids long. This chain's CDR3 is CASSERPDGLVGANVLTF. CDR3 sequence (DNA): TGTGCCAGCAGTGAACGTCCGGACGGACTAGTGGGGGCCAACGTCCTGACTTTC.

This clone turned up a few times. CDR3 nucleotide sequence: TGTGCCAGCAGTGGGGGTATCACAGATACGCAGTATTTT. This encodes CASSGGITDTQYF. The V and J genes are TRBV25-1 and TRBJ2-3, with D hard to call. CDR3 length: 13 amino acids. Trimming took off 4 bases at V and 2 bases at J, with 7 bases between the two ends. Germline CDR1 is MGHDK and CDR2 is SYGVNS. The whole variable domain, remainder taken from reference TRBV25-1 and TRBJ2-3, is EADIYQTPRYLVIGTGKKITLECSQTMGHDKMYWYQQDPGMELHLIHYSYGVNSTEKGDLSSESTVSRIRTEHFPLTLESARPSHTSQYLCASSGGITDTQYFGPGTRLTVL.

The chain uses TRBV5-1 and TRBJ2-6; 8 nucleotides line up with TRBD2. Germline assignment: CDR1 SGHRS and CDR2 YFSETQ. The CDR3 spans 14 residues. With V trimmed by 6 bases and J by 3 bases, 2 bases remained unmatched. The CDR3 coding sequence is TGCGCCAGCACGGGAGGGGATGGGGCCAACGTCCTGACTTTC. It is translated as CASTGGDGANVLTF. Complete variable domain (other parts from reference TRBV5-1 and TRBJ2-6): KAGVTQTPRYLIKTRGQQVTLSCSPISGHRSVSWYQQTPGQGLQFLFEYFSETQRNKGNFPGRFSGRQFSNSRSEMNVSTLELGDSALYLCASTGGDGANVLTFGAGSRLTVL.